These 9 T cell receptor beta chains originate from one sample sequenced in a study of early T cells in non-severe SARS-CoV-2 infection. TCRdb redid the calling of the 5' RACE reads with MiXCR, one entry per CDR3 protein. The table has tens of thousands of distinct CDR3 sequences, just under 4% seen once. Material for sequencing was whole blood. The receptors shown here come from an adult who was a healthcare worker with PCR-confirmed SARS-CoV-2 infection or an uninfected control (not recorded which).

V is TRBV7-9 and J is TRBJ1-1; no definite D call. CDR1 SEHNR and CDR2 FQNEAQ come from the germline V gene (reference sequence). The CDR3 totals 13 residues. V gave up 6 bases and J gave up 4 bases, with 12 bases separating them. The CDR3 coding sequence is TGTGCCAGCAGAGTTCTTGAGGTCACTGAAGCTTTCTTT. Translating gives CASRVLEVTEAFF.

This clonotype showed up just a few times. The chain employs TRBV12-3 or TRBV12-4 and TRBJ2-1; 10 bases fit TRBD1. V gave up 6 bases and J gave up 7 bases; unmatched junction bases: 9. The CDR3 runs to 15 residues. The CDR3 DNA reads TGTGCCAGCAGCACGGACAGGGGGAGTGTAAATGAGCAGTTCTTC. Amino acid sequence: CASSTDRGSVNEQFF.

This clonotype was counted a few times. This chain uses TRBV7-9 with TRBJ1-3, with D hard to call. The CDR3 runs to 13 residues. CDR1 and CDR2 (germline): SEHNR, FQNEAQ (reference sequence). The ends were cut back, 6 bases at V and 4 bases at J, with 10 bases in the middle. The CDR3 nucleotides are TGTGCCAGCAGTCCACCGAGAGGAAACACCATATATTTT. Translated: CASSPPRGNTIYF. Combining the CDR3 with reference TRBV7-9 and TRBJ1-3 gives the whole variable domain DTGVSQNPRHKITKRGQNVTFRCDPISEHNRLYWYRQTLGQGPEFLTYFQNEAQLEKSRLLSDRFSAERPKGSFSTLEIQRTEQGDSAMYLCASSPPRGNTIYFGEGSWLTVV.

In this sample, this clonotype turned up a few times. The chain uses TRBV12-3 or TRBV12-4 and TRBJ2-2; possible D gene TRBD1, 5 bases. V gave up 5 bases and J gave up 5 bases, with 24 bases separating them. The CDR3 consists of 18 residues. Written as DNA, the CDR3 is TGTGCCAGCAGTGATCCCGACCGCGGACAAGTTCGAACCGGGGAGCTGTTTTTT. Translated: CASSDPDRGQVRTGELFF.

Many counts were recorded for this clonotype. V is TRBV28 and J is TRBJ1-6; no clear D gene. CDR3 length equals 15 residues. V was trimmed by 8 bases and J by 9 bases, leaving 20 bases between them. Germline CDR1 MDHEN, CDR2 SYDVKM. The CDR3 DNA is TGTGCCAGCGTTGGGAGCCAGACTTTGGTTTCACCCCTCCACTTT. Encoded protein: CASVGSQTLVSPLHF.

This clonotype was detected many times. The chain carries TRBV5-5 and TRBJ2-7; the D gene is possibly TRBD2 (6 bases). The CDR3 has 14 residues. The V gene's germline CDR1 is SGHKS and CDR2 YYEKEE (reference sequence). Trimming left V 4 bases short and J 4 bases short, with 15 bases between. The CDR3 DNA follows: TGTGCCAGCAGCCCCCCGGAGGGAATATACGAGCAGTACTTC. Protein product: CASSPPEGIYEQYF.

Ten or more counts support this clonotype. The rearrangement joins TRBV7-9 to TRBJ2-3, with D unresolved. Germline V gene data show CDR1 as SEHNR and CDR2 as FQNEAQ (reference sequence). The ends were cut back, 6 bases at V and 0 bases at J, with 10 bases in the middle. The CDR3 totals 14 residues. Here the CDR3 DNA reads TGTGCCAGCAGTAACGCGGCTAGCACAGATACGCAGTATTTT. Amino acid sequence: CASSNAASTDTQYF.

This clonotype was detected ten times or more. CDR3 amino acids: CASSQLLLAGADEQFF. CDR3 DNA sequence: TGTGCCAGCAGCCAGCTACTACTAGCGGGAGCGGATGAGCAGTTCTTC. The rearrangement links TRBV14 to TRBJ2-1, with 11 bases matching TRBD2. CDR3 length: 16 residues. In germline, CDR1 is SGHDN, CDR2 FVKESK. The J segment lost 8 bases and the V segment lost 3 bases, leaving 9 bases of the junction unmatched.

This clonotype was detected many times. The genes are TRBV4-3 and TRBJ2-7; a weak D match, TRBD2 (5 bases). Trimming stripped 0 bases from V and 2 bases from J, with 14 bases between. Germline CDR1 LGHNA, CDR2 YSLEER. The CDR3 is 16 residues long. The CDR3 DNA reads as TGCGCCAGCAGCCAAGATCGTTCCCGGGATACCTACGAGCAGTACTTC. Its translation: CASSQDRSRDTYEQYF.